The rows below give T cell receptor beta chains drawn from one sample of a study of T-cell memory formation after mild COVID-19. TCRdb analysed the 5' RACE reads with MiXCR anew, one entry per CDR3 protein. The data show 500,000 to 600,000 distinct CDR3 sequences, about 20% seen once. The source material was PBMCs or a T cell subset sorted from them (not recorded which). Receptors were obtained from an adult woman who had mild COVID-19 (a few samples of this study predate the infection). Cell type and time point are not known. CDR3s include the opening cysteine and the closing phenylalanine or tryptophan. Fields, in order: J gene, V gene, D gene, clone size, CDR3 DNA, CDR3 protein. A D gene is named only where the DNA matches it firmly. Some rows have no size entry. The others give once, few or many, or a class for an expanded clone.

j_call: TRBJ2-7
v_call: TRBV7-2
d_call: TRBD1
clone_size: few
cdr3_nt: TGTGCCAGCAGCAGGGACAGGGGTCTATACGAGCAGTACTTC
cdr3_aa: CASSRDRGLYEQYF

j_call: TRBJ2-1
v_call: TRBV5-1
d_call: TRBD1
clone_size: few
cdr3_nt: TGCGCCAGCAGCCCTACAAAGGGACAGGCACTGTTGTTGGGGCAGTTCTTC
cdr3_aa: CASSPTKGQALLLGQFF

j_call: TRBJ2-7
v_call: TRBV7-8
d_call: TRBD2
clone_size: .
cdr3_nt: TGTGCCAGCAGGCCTAGCGGGGCCTACGAGCAGTACTTC
cdr3_aa: CASRPSGAYEQYF

j_call: TRBJ2-1
v_call: TRBV15
d_call: .
clone_size: few
cdr3_nt: TGTGCCACCGAAAGCGGTAGCTCCTACAATGAGCAGTTCTTC
cdr3_aa: CATESGSSYNEQFF

j_call: TRBJ2-1
v_call: TRBV4-1
d_call: .
clone_size: .
cdr3_nt: TGCGCCAGCAGCCGGGCCTGGCCGGACTCCAATGAGCAGTTCTTC
cdr3_aa: CASSRAWPDSNEQFF

j_call: TRBJ2-3
v_call: TRBV20-1
d_call: TRBD2
clone_size: few
cdr3_nt: TGCAGTGCTAGTCTTCCGCGGGAGGGCCCAGATACGCAGTATTTT
cdr3_aa: CSASLPREGPDTQYF

j_call: TRBJ1-5
v_call: TRBV24-1
d_call: .
clone_size: .
cdr3_nt: TGTGCCACCAGTGACGATGGGACAAGGGGCAATCAGCCCCAGCATTTT
cdr3_aa: CATSDDGTRGNQPQHF

j_call: TRBJ2-7
v_call: TRBV5-8
d_call: .
clone_size: few
cdr3_nt: TGTGCCAGCAGCCCCGAGGGATGGACCTACGAGCAGTACTTC
cdr3_aa: CASSPEGWTYEQYF

j_call: TRBJ2-3
v_call: TRBV6-1
d_call: .
clone_size: few
cdr3_nt: TGTGCCAGCACGTGGTTAAGCGGTTTAGCTACAGATACGCAGTATTTT
cdr3_aa: CASTWLSGLATDTQYF

j_call: TRBJ2-5
v_call: TRBV19
d_call: TRBD2
clone_size: few
cdr3_nt: TGTGCCAGTAGTGGACTAGCGGGAGGGCCCTGGCAAGAGACCCAGTACTTC
cdr3_aa: CASSGLAGGPWQETQYF

j_call: TRBJ2-3
v_call: TRBV5-1
d_call: .
clone_size: .
cdr3_nt: TGCGCCAGCAGCCCGGATAGCGGCACAGATACGCAGTATTTT
cdr3_aa: CASSPDSGTDTQYF

j_call: TRBJ2-1
v_call: TRBV14
d_call: .
clone_size: many
cdr3_nt: TGTGCCAGCAGCCATGAACGTCGGGGCGCCTACAATGAGCAGTTCTTC
cdr3_aa: CASSHERRGAYNEQFF

j_call: TRBJ2-5
v_call: TRBV24-1
d_call: TRBD1
clone_size: .
cdr3_nt: TGTGCCACCGAGACAGGGACAGGGGGGGACAGGACCCAGTACTTC
cdr3_aa: CATETGTGGDRTQYF

j_call: TRBJ1-2
v_call: TRBV6-1
d_call: TRBD1
clone_size: few
cdr3_nt: TGTGCCAGCACAGAGGGACAGGCCAGATACTATGGCTACACCTTC
cdr3_aa: CASTEGQARYYGYTF

j_call: TRBJ2-1
v_call: TRBV19
d_call: TRBD1
clone_size: few
cdr3_nt: TGTGCCAGTAGTATCAAGGGGGCCGATGAGCAGTTCTTC
cdr3_aa: CASSIKGADEQFF

j_call: TRBJ1-2
v_call: TRBV5-1
d_call: .
clone_size: .
cdr3_nt: TGCGCCAGCAGCTTGGATGTGGCCACGAGAACCTACACCTTC
cdr3_aa: CASSLDVATRTYTF

j_call: TRBJ2-3
v_call: TRBV7-8
d_call: .
clone_size: few
cdr3_nt: TGTGCCAGCAGCTCCAATCAATTAAGGGGGGGCACAGATACGCAGTATTTT
cdr3_aa: CASSSNQLRGGTDTQYF

j_call: TRBJ2-3
v_call: TRBV9
d_call: .
clone_size: many
cdr3_nt: TGTGCCAGCAGCGTAGAGGTCGCAGATACGCAGTATTTT
cdr3_aa: CASSVEVADTQYF

j_call: TRBJ2-1
v_call: TRBV9
d_call: TRBD1
clone_size: .
cdr3_nt: TGTGCCAGCAGCGTAGGGACAGGGGGAGGCGATGAGCAGTTCTTC
cdr3_aa: CASSVGTGGGDEQFF

j_call: TRBJ1-2
v_call: TRBV11-2
d_call: .
clone_size: few
cdr3_nt: TGTGCCAGCAGCTTAGTTCAGGGTGGGCATGGCTACACCTTC
cdr3_aa: CASSLVQGGHGYTF